This passage covers 13 T cell receptor beta chains from one sample sequenced in a study of blood T cell repertoires in COVID-19. Sequenced by immunoSEQ multiplex PCR; TCRdb stores in-frame clones only, minus some. The sample records about 140,000 clones, 80% to 85% being singletons. Sequencing was carried out using peripheral blood. The receptors derive from a human donor in a cohort sampled during active COVID-19.

A remark on this clone: The sample carries other DNA sequences with the same CDR3. CDR3 residues: CASSLATVQETQYF. As DNA, the CDR3 is TGTGCCAGCAGCTTAGCGACAGTCCAAGAGACCCAGTACTTC. This rearrangement joins TRBV7-2 to TRBJ2-5; TRBD1 might be the D (5 bases). This CDR3 spans 14 amino acids. Trimming removed 0 bases from V and 1 base from J, with 6 bases in between. Germline loops: CDR1 SGHTA, CDR2 FQGNSA.

J is TRBJ2-7 and V is TRBV7-9; 7 bases are a match to TRBD1. The germline V gene encodes CDR1 SEHNR and CDR2 FQNEAQ (reference sequence). Trimming cost V 4 bases and J 2 bases; bases outside gene matches: 5. This CDR3 comprises 14 residues. CDR3 DNA sequence: TGTGCCAGCAGCTCCCGGGACAGCACCTACGAGCAGTACTTC. This gives the protein CASSSRDSTYEQYF. The full variable domain, its missing parts supplied by reference TRBV7-9 and TRBJ2-7, is DTGVSQNPRHKITKRGQNVTFRCDPISEHNRLYWYRQTLGQGPEFLTYFQNEAQLEKSRLLSDRFSAERPKGSFSTLEIQRTEQGDSAMYLCASSSRDSTYEQYFGPGTRLTVT.

The chain joins TRBV25-1 to TRBJ2-7; TRBD1 agrees at 9 bases. V was pared by 3 bases and J by 2 bases, with 5 bases of the junction left unmatched. CDR3 length: 15 amino acids. Per germline, CDR1 MGHDK and CDR2 SYGVNS. CDR3 coding DNA: TGTGCCAGCAGTGAGGCCGGGACAGGGCCCTACGAGCAGTACTTC. Its translation is CASSEAGTGPYEQYF.

This clone occurred a few times. The J gene is TRBJ2-2, the V gene TRBV4-3; possibly TRBD1 for D (5 bases). V lost 0 bases and J 2 bases, leaving 16 bases between the germline ends. Germline values: CDR1 LGHNA, CDR2 YSLEER. The CDR3 totals 18 residues. CDR3 DNA sequence: TGCGCCAGCAGCCAAGAGTTGATCCGACAGATTAACACCGGGGAGCTGTTTTTT. This translates into CASSQELIRQINTGELFF.

The rearrangement links TRBV3-1 (or the pseudogene TRBV3-2) to TRBJ1-3; the D is unclear. V was trimmed by 1 base and J by 0 bases, leaving 7 bases between them. The germline V gene encodes CDR1 LGHDT and CDR2 YNNKEL (reference sequence). The CDR3 spans 15 residues. The CDR3 DNA reads as TGTGCCAGCAGCCAAGGAACACGCTCTGGAAACACCATATATTTT. This gives the protein CASSQGTRSGNTIYF.

The chain joins TRBV5-6 to TRBJ1-5, with 8 bases fitting TRBD1. The CDR3 contains 15 residues. Trimming removed 4 bases from V and 7 bases from J; junction bases left unmatched: 10. Germline loops: CDR1 SGHDT, CDR2 YYEEEE. The CDR3 loop reads CASSTLDRDVQPQHF. CDR3 DNA sequence: TGTGCCAGCAGCACCCTGGACAGGGATGTCCAGCCCCAGCATTTT.

The sample holds a few counts of this clone. The chain links TRBV19 to TRBJ2-1; a possible D gene is TRBD2 (6 bases). Germline CDR1 LNHDA, CDR2 SQIVND (reference sequence). V lost 8 bases and J lost 7, with 24 bases in between. The CDR3 sequence is 16 residues long. CDR3 sequence reads: CASHPMGREAWNEQFF. In DNA form, the CDR3 reads TGTGCCAGTCACCCGATGGGCAGGGAGGCCTGGAATGAGCAGTTCTTC.

This chain links TRBV5-1 with TRBJ2-7, with TRBD2 matching over 11 bases. V shed 2 bases and J 0 bases; nucleotides not matched to a gene: 10. Looked up from germline, CDR1 is SGHRS and CDR2 is YFSETQ. The CDR3 loop spans 18 amino acids. The CDR3, as DNA: TGCGCCAGCAGCTTAGGTGCTAGCGGGAGGACCCTCTCCTACGAGCAGTACTTC. It yields the protein CASSLGASGRTLSYEQYF.

This chain links TRBV21-1 with TRBJ2-7; the table names TRBD1, a call not compared with the DNA. TRBV21-1 is a documented pseudogene. This CDR3 region has 17 residues. CDR3 DNA: TGTGCCAGCAGCAAAGAGGGACAGGGGGGTAGCTCCTACGAGCAGTACTTC. The encoded protein is CASSKEGQGGSSYEQYF.

This rearrangement joins TRBV3-1 (or the pseudogene TRBV3-2) to TRBJ1-3; 7 nucleotides agree with TRBD1. This CDR3 contains 15 residues. CDR1 is LGHDT, CDR2 YNNKEL, per germline (reference sequence). The V segment lost 4 bases and the J segment 3 bases; nucleotides outside the gene matches: 6. CDR3 in amino acids: CASSPLWTGGNTIYF. CDR3 sequence (DNA): TGTGCCAGCAGCCCCCTTTGGACAGGTGGAAACACCATATATTTT.

The J gene is TRBJ2-7, the V gene TRBV6-5, with TRBD1 matching 9 bases. Germline CDR1 and CDR2: MNHEY and SVGAGI. V lost 2 bases and J lost 6; bases outside the gene matches: 8. CDR3 size: 15 residues. The CDR3 DNA reads as TGTGCCAGCAGTTACGCCCAAGTGGACAGGGGCGAGCAGTACTTC. Translating gives CASSYAQVDRGEQYF.

The genes are TRBV19 and TRBJ2-7; 7 bases line up with TRBD1. There are 14 residues in the CDR3. Germline trimming cut 6 bases from V and 2 bases from J; bases unmatched to any gene: 7. CDR1 and CDR2 from the germline V gene are LNHDA and SQIVND (reference sequence). The CDR3 sequence is CASSIWGQPYEQYF. Written as DNA, the CDR3 is TGTGCCAGTAGCATCTGGGGACAGCCCTACGAGCAGTACTTC.

The genes are TRBV5-1 and TRBJ2-7; 8 positions match TRBD2. Per the germline V gene, CDR1 is SGHRS and CDR2 is YFSETQ. The trim removed 0 bases at V and 1 base at J, leaving 9 bases unmatched. This CDR3 region has 17 residues. CDR3 sequence reads: CASSLALDSGKSYEQYF. CDR3 in DNA: TGCGCCAGCAGCTTGGCCCTGGATAGCGGGAAATCCTACGAGCAGTACTTC.